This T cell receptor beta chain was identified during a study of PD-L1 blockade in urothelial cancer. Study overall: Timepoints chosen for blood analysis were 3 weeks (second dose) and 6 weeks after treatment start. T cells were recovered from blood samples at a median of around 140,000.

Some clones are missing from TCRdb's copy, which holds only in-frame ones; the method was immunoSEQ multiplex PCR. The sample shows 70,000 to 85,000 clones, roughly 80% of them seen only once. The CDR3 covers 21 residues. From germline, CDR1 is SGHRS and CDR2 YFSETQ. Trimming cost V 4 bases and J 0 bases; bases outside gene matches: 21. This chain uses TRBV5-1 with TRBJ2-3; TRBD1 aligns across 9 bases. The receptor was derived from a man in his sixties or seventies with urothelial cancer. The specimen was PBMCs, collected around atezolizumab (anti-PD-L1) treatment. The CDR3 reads CASSQGDITGGERRSTDTQYF. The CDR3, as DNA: TGCGCCAGCAGCCAAGGGGATATCACAGGGGGCGAGCGGCGTAGCACAGATACGCAGTATTTT.